This entry lists 10 T cell receptor beta chains sequenced from one sample in a study of blood T cell repertoires in COVID-19. Only in-frame clones appear in the TCRdb table, and some are missing; sequencing was by immunoSEQ multiplex PCR. The sample includes 250,000 to 350,000 clones, more than 75% of them seen just once. The specimen sequenced was PBMCs or T cells enriched from blood (not recorded which). These receptors came from a woman aged 25 to 39 who had recovered from COVID-19.

The chain couples TRBV5-1 to TRBJ2-1; TRBD2 matches 13 bases. CDR1 and CDR2 (germline): SGHRS, YFSETQ. J was trimmed by 8 bases and V by 5 bases; bases with no gene match: 7. The CDR3 covers 15 residues. CDR3 loop: CASRSGTSGDYEQFF. The CDR3 coding sequence is TGCGCCAGCAGGTCCGGGACTAGCGGGGATTATGAGCAGTTCTTC.

The V and J genes are TRBV28 and TRBJ1-1; possibly TRBD1 for D (5 bases). CDR3 length: 17 amino acids. Trimming pared 6 bases from V and 0 bases from J, leaving 20 bases between. Germline values: CDR1 MDHEN, CDR2 SYDVKM. The CDR3 DNA follows: TGTGCCAGCAGCCCCTTAGGATGGGGCCACTTGAACACTGAAGCTTTCTTT. As protein: CASSPLGWGHLNTEAFF.

The rearrangement links TRBV7-2 to TRBJ1-5; D is undetermined. Germline V gene data show CDR1 as SGHTA and CDR2 as FQGNSA. Trimming took 0 bases from V and 5 from J, leaving 17 bases between them. The CDR3 covers 17 residues. CDR3 DNA sequence: TGTGCCAGCAGCTTAGCGCTCTTCGATGTAGCCCATCAGCCCCAGCATTTT. Protein: CASSLALFDVAHQPQHF.

This chain connects TRBV3-1 (or the pseudogene TRBV3-2) to TRBJ2-4; 9 bases match TRBD1. J lost 16 bases, V lost 1 base, and 5 bases had no gene match. Per the germline V gene, CDR1 is LGHDT and CDR2 is YNNKEL (reference sequence). The CDR3 has 12 amino acids. CDR3 protein: CASSQAPGQGYF. In DNA form, the CDR3 reads TGTGCCAGCAGCCAAGCGCCGGGACAGGGATACTTC.

The genes are TRBV27 and TRBJ1-4, with D possibly being TRBD1 (6 bases). Trimming stripped 8 bases from V and 5 bases from J, with 24 bases between. Germline V gives CDR1 MNHEY, CDR2 SMNVEV (reference sequence). The CDR3 is 17 amino acids. The CDR3 spells CASRTLLPGEQNEKLFF. DNA for the CDR3: TGTGCCAGCCGAACACTCCTCCCAGGGGAGCAGAATGAAAAACTGTTTTTT.

This clone was observed once. The chain recombines TRBV29-1 with TRBJ1-2; 7 bases align to TRBD1. CDR3 length: 14 amino acids. Germline V gene lookup returns CDR1 SQVTM and CDR2 ANQGSEA. J was trimmed by 6 bases and V by 3 bases; bases with no gene match: 10. CDR3 region: CSVELQQGVNGYTF. In DNA, the CDR3 is TGCAGCGTTGAGTTACAGCAGGGGGTTAATGGCTACACCTTC.

The genes are TRBV4-3 and TRBJ2-1; 8 bases are a match to TRBD2. Looked up from germline, CDR1 is LGHNA and CDR2 is YSLEER. The ends lost 0 bases at V and 8 bases at J; junction bases unmatched: 15. The CDR3 has 18 residues. DNA for the CDR3: TGCGCCAGCAGCCAAGATTGGTCGGGACTAGGGAAGTTGGATGAGCAGTTCTTC. Protein: CASSQDWSGLGKLDEQFF.

The chain is built from TRBV13 and TRBJ2-7, with 7 bases identical to TRBD1. The CDR3 spans 14 residues. With 4 bases clipped from V and 4 bases from J, the junction kept 7 bases outside the gene matches. Germline CDR1 reads PRHDT; CDR2 reads FYEKMQ (reference sequence). This CDR3 is CASSSGRGSYEQYF. CDR3 in DNA: TGTGCCAGCAGCTCGGGCAGGGGGTCGTACGAGCAGTACTTC.

This clone was detected once. The junction departs from germline at one end; a sequencing error may be responsible. The rearrangement joins TRBV27 to TRBJ2-1; D remains ambiguous. CDR3 length: 14 residues. Germline assignment: CDR1 MNHEY and CDR2 SMNVEV (reference sequence). Here the CDR3 DNA reads TGTGCCAGCAGTTCCTACGACTCCCACAATGAGCAGTTCTTC. Encoded protein: CASSSYDSHNEQFF.

This clone has a count of ten or more. Written as DNA, the CDR3 is TGTGCCAGCAGCCCCTTTCCCCGCGGGGTCGGTCTCGAGCAGTACTTC. This sequence encodes CASSPFPRGVGLEQYF. The chain joins TRBV7-2 to TRBJ2-7, with D maybe TRBD2 (6 bases). Trimming pared 5 bases from V and 6 bases from J, leaving 23 bases between. This CDR3 is built from 16 residues. In germline, CDR1 is SGHTA, CDR2 FQGNSA.